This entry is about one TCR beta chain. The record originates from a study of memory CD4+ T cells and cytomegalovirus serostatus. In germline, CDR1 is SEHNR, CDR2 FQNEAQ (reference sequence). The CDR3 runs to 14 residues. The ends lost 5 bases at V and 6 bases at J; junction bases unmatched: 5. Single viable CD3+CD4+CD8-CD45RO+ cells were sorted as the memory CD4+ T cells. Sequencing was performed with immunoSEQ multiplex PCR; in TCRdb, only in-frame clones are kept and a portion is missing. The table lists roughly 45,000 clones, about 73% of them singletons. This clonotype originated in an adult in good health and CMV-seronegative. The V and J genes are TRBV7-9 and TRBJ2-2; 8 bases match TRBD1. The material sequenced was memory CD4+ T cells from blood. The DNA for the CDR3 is TGTGCCAGCAGCCCACAGGGGGTTGCCGGGGAGCTGTTTTTT. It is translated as CASSPQGVAGELFF.